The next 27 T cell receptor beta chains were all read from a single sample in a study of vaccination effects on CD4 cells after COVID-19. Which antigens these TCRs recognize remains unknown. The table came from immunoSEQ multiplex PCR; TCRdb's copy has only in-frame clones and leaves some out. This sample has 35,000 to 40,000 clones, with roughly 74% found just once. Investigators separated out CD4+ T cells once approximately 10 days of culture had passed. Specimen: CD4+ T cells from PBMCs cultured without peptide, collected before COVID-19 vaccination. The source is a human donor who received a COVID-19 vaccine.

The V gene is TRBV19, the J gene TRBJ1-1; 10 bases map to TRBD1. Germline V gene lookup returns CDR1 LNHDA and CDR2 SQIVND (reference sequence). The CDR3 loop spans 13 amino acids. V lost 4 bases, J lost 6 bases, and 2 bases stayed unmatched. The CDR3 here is CASSTGTGAEAFF. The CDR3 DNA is TGTGCCAGTAGTACTGGGACAGGGGCTGAAGCTTTCTTT.

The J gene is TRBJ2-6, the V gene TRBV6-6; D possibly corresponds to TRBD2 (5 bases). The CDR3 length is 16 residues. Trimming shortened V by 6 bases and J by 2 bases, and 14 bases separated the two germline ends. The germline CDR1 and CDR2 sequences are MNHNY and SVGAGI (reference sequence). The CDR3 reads CASSSLRGTGANVLTF. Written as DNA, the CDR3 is TGTGCCAGCAGCTCGCTTCGGGGTACTGGGGCCAACGTCCTGACTTTC.

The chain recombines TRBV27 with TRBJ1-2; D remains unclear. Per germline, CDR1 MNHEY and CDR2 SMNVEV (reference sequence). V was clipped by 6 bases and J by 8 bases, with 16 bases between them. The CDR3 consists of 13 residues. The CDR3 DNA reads TGTGCCAGCAGACAGACCCCCAGTGGGGGCTACACCTTC. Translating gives CASRQTPSGGYTF.

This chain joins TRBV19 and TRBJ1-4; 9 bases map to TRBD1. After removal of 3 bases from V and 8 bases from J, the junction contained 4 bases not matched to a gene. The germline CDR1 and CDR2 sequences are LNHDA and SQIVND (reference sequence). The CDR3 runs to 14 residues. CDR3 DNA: TGTGCCAGTAGTATCCGACAGGGGGGCGAAAAACTGTTTTTT. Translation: CASSIRQGGEKLFF.

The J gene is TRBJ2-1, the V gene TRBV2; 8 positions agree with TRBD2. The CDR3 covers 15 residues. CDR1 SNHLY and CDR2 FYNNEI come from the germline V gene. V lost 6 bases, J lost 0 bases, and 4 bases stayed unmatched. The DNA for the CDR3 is TGTGCCAGCAGGAGCGGGGGCGGCTCCTACAATGAGCAGTTCTTC. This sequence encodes CASRSGGGSYNEQFF.

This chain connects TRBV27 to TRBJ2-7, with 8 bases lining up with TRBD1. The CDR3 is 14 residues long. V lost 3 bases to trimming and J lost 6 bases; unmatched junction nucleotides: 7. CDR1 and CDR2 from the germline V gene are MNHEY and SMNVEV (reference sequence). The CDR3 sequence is CASSFSFTGGEQYF. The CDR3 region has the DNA TGTGCCAGCAGTTTCTCCTTCACAGGGGGCGAGCAGTACTTC.

The CDR3 DNA follows: TGTGCCAGCAGCTTCAGGCGGGCCGAAAATCAGCCCCAGCATTTT. Encoded protein: CASSFRRAENQPQHF. The chain joins TRBV5-8 to TRBJ1-5; no clear D gene. Germline V CDR1 and CDR2: SGHTS, YDEGEE. The length of the CDR3 is 15 residues. V was shortened by 2 bases and J by 4 bases, with 13 bases between the two germline ends.

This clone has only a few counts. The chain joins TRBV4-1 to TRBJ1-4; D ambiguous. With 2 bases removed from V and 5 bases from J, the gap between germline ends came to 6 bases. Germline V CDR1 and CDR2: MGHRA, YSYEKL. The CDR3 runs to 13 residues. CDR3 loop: CASSQWRNEKLFF. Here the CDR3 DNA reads TGCGCCAGCAGCCAATGGAGGAATGAAAAACTGTTTTTT.

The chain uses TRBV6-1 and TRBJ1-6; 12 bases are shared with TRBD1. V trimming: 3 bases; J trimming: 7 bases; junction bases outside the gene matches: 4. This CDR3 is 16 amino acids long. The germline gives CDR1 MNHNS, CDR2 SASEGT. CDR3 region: CASSEGQGAWNSPLHF. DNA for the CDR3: TGTGCCAGCAGTGAGGGACAGGGGGCCTGGAATTCACCCCTCCACTTT.

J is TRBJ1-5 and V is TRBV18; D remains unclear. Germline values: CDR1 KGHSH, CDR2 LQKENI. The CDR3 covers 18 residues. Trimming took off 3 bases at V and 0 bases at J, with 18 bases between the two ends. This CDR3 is CASSPTLWASSSNQPQHF. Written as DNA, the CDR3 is TGTGCCAGCTCACCCACTTTGTGGGCTTCTTCTAGCAATCAGCCCCAGCATTTT.

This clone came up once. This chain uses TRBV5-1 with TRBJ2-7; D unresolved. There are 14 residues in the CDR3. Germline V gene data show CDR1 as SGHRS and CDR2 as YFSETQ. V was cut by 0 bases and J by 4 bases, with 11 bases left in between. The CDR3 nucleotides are TGCGCCAGCAGCTTGGAGGGATTTAGGTACGAGCAGTACTTC. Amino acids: CASSLEGFRYEQYF.

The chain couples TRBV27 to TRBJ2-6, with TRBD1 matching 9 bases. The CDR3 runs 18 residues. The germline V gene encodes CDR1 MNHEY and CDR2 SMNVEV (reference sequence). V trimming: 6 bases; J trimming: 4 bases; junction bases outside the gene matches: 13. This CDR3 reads CASRQPGQGVIGANVLTF. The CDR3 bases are TGTGCCAGCAGACAACCGGGACAGGGAGTTATAGGGGCCAACGTCCTGACTTTC.

CDR3 bases: TGTGCCAGCACCCCCGGACAGGGGAGGTCCTATAATTCACCCCTCCACTTT. Its translation: CASTPGQGRSYNSPLHF. The gene calls are TRBV7-2 and TRBJ1-6; TRBD1 matches 9 bases. This CDR3 contains 17 residues. V lost 7 bases, J lost 1 base, and 8 bases stayed unmatched. CDR1 is SGHTA, CDR2 FQGNSA, per germline.

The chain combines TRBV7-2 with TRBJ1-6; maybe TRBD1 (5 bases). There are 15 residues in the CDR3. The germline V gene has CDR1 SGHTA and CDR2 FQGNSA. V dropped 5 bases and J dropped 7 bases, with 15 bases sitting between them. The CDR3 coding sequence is TGTGCCAGCAGCGCCACCGGGACGAGAAATTCACCCCTCCACTTT. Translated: CASSATGTRNSPLHF.

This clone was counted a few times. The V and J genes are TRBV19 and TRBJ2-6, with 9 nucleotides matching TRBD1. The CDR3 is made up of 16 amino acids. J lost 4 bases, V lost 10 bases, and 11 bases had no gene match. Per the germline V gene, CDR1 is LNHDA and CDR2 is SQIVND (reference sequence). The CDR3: CATRTGAQAGANVLTF. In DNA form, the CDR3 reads TGTGCCACCCGGACAGGGGCCCAGGCAGGGGCCAACGTCCTGACTTTC.

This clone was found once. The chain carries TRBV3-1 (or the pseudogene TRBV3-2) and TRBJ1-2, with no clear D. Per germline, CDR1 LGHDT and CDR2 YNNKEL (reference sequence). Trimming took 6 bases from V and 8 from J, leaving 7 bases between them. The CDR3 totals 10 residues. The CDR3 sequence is CASRGRGYTF. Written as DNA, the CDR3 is TGTGCCAGCAGAGGAAGGGGCTACACCTTC.

The CDR3 DNA is TGTGCCAGCAGCTCCGACAGGGGTAGGGAAAAACTGTTTTTT. This sequence encodes CASSSDRGREKLFF. The chain employs TRBV6-5 and TRBJ1-4; 8 bases map to TRBD1. CDR3 length: 14 residues. J gave up 8 bases and V 6 bases, and 8 bases lay outside the gene matches. The germline gives CDR1 MNHEY, CDR2 SVGAGI.

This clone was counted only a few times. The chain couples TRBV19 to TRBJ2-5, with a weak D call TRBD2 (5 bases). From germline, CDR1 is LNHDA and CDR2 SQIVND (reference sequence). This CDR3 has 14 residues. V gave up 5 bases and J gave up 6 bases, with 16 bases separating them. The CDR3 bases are TGTGCCAGTAGTCTGTCGGGGTCGGGGAAGACCCAGTACTTC. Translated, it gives CASSLSGSGKTQYF.

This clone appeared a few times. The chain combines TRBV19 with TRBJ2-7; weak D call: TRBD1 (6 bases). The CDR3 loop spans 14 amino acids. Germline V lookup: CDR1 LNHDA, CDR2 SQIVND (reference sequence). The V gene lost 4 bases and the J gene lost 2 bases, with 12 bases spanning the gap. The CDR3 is CASSRGQRTYEQYF. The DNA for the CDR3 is TGTGCCAGTAGTAGAGGACAGAGGACCTACGAGCAGTACTTC. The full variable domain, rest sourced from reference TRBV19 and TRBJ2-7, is DGGITQSPKYLFRKEGQNVTLSCEQNLNHDAMYWYRQDPGQGLRLIYYSQIVNDFQKGDIAEGYSVSREKKESFPLTVTSAQKNPTAFYLCASSRGQRTYEQYFGPGTRLTVT.

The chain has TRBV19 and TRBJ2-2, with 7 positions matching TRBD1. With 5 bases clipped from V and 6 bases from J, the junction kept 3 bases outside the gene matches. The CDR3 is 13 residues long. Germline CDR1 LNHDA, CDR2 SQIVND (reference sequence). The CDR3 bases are TGTGCCAGTAGTGCCACAGGGGCCGGGGAGCTGTTTTTT. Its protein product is CASSATGAGELFF.

The CDR3 region is CASSLFYISYGYTF. In nucleotides, the CDR3 is TGTGCCAGCAGTTTGTTTTACATCTCCTATGGCTACACCTTC. This sequence joins TRBV28 and TRBJ1-2; the D is unclear. The V gene lost 3 bases and the J gene lost 4 bases, with 12 bases spanning the gap. Germline CDR1 and CDR2: MDHEN and SYDVKM. The CDR3 runs to 14 residues.

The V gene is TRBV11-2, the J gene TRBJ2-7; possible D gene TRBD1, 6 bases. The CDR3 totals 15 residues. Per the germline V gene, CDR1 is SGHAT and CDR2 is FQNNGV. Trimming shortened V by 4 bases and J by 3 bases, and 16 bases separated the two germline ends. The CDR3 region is CASSWGRDIFYEQYF. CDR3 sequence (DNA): TGTGCCAGCAGCTGGGGACGGGACATCTTCTACGAGCAGTACTTC.

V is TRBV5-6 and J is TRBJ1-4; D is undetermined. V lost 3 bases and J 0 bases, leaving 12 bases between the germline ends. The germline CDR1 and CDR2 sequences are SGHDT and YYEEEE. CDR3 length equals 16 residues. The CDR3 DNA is TGTGCCAGCAGCTCGGACCCCCTTGCAACTAATGAAAAACTGTTTTTT. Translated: CASSSDPLATNEKLFF.

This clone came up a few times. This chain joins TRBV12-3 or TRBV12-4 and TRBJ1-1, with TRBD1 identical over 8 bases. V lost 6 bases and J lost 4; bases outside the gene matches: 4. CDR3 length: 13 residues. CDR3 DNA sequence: TGTGCCAGCAGACAGGGGGAGGGCACTGAAGCTTTCTTT. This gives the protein CASRQGEGTEAFF.

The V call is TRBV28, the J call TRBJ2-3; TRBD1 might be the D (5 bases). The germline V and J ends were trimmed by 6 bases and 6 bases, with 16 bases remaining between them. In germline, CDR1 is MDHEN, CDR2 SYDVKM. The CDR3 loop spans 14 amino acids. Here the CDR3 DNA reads TGTGCCAGCAGGGTGAGGAGTGGGGCGGATACGCAGTATTTT. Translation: CASRVRSGADTQYF.

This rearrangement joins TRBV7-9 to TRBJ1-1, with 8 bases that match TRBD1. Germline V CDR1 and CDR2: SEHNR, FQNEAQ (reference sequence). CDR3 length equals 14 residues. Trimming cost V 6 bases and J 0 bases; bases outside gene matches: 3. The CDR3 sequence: CASSRQGMNTEAFF. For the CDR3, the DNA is TGTGCCAGCAGTCGACAGGGGATGAACACTGAAGCTTTCTTT. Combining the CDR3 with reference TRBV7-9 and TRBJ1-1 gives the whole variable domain DTGVSQNPRHKITKRGQNVTFRCDPISEHNRLYWYRQTLGQGPEFLTYFQNEAQLEKSRLLSDRFSAERPKGSFSTLEIQRTEQGDSAMYLCASSRQGMNTEAFFGQGTRLTVV.

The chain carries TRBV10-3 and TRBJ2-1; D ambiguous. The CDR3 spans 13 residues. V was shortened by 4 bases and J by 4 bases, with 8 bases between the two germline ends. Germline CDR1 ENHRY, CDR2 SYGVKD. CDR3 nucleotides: TGTGCCATCAGTGGCGCCCAATACAATGAGCAGTTCTTC. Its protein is CAISGAQYNEQFF.